The 18 T cell receptor beta chains in this list originate from one sample, sequenced in a study of blood T cell repertoires in COVID-19. This table comes from immunoSEQ multiplex PCR, and its TCRdb copy is limited to in-frame clones, with some not included. The top ten hold 2.5% to 3% of the sample, which has fewer than 350,000 clones, under 90% seen once. Material for sequencing was peripheral blood. All receptors derive from a woman aged 60-70 years with active or convalescent COVID-19.

This sequence joins TRBV6-5 and TRBJ1-2; D is unresolved. From germline, CDR1 is MNHEY and CDR2 SVGAGI. The length of the CDR3 is 12 residues. The V end lost 5 bases, the J end lost 2 bases, and 6 bases lay between the germline ends. In nucleotides, the CDR3 is TGTGCCAGCAGTCAACAGAACTATGGCTACACCTTC. It yields the protein CASSQQNYGYTF.

This rearrangement joins TRBV28 to TRBJ1-2; tentatively, D is TRBD1 (5 bases). The CDR3 sequence is 12 residues long. The V gene lost 3 bases and the J gene lost 6 bases, with 8 bases spanning the gap. Germline assignment: CDR1 MDHEN and CDR2 SYDVKM. This CDR3 reads CASSLAGDGYTF. CDR3 nucleotides: TGTGCCAGCAGTTTGGCGGGGGATGGCTACACCTTC.

This clone was seen a handful of times. The genes are TRBV27 and TRBJ1-2; 9 bases map to TRBD1. The CDR3 is made up of 21 amino acids. The germline gives CDR1 MNHEY, CDR2 SMNVEV (reference sequence). Trimming took 6 bases from V and 1 from J; bases not matched to a gene: 24. DNA for the CDR3: TGTGCCAGCAGCCCCGAATGGTGGGACAGGGCTCAAATAGGGGATAACTATGGCTACACCTTC. This translates into CASSPEWWDRAQIGDNYGYTF.

This chain links TRBV11-2 with TRBJ1-6; D is possibly TRBD1 (6 bases). V lost 5 bases, J lost 7 bases, and 15 bases lay in between. CDR1 is SGHAT and CDR2 is FQNNGV in the germline V gene. CDR3 length equals 15 residues. CDR3 residues: CASSPIQGINSPLHF. The CDR3 coding sequence is TGTGCCAGCAGCCCGATACAGGGAATCAATTCACCCCTCCACTTT.

V gene TRBV4-1 combines with J gene TRBJ1-2; D is possibly TRBD1 (6 bases). Germline CDR1 reads MGHRA; CDR2 reads YSYEKL. V was trimmed by 0 bases and J by 3 bases, leaving 23 bases between them. This CDR3 has 19 residues. CDR3 bases: TGCGCCAGCAGCCAAGATCGGCTCCGGAGTTGGAAGGGGGACTATGGCTACACCTTC. Translation: CASSQDRLRSWKGDYGYTF.

The chain links TRBV5-1 to TRBJ1-4, with a tentative D call TRBD1 (6 bases). Germline V gene lookup returns CDR1 SGHRS and CDR2 YFSETQ. The CDR3 totals 14 residues. V was shortened by 4 bases and J by 8 bases, with 15 bases between the two germline ends. CDR3 protein: CASSGGREWEKLFF. The CDR3 coding sequence is TGCGCCAGCAGCGGGGGCAGGGAATGGGAAAAACTGTTTTTT.

The chain couples TRBV19 to TRBJ1-1, with 7 bases identical to TRBD1. Germline assignment: CDR1 LNHDA and CDR2 SQIVND (reference sequence). Unmatched junction bases numbered 8, after V lost 5 bases and J lost 11 bases. This CDR3 has 12 amino acids. The DNA of the CDR3 is TGTGCCAGTAGTCCGGGACAGACATCGGCTTTCTTT. It specifies CASSPGQTSAFF.

For the CDR3, the DNA is TGTGCCACCAGTGGCCTACCCCTTAGCAATCAGCCCCAGCATTTT. Its protein is CATSGLPLSNQPQHF. The chain has TRBV24-1 and TRBJ1-5; D not resolved. Between the trimmed V and J ends, which lost 5 bases and 0 bases, there was a span of 10 bases. Germline V gene data show CDR1 as KGHDR and CDR2 as SFDVKD. CDR3 length: 15 amino acids.

This chain uses TRBV6-5 with TRBJ1-6; 9 nucleotides align to TRBD1. The ends lost 6 bases at V and 7 bases at J; junction bases unmatched: 4. Germline V gives CDR1 MNHEY, CDR2 SVGAGI. The CDR3 runs 14 residues. The CDR3 reads CASSETGGNSPLHF. CDR3 nucleotides: TGTGCCAGCAGCGAGACAGGGGGGAATTCACCCCTCCACTTT.

Regarding this clone: The junction does not match germline at one end; this may be a read error. The V call is TRBV28, the J call TRBJ2-7, with 12 bases matching TRBD2. The CDR3 is 12 residues long. Germline assignment: CDR1 MDHEN and CDR2 SYDVKM. The CDR3 DNA reads TGTGCCAGCAGTGACCTACTAGCGGGGGGACTGTTC. This encodes CASSDLLAGGLF. The full variable domain, its missing parts supplied by reference TRBV28 and TRBJ2-7, is DVKVTQSSRYLVKRTGEKVFLECVQDMDHENMFWYRQDPGLGLRLIYFSYDVKMKEKGDIPEGYSVSREKKERFSLILESASTNQTSMYLCASSDLLAGGLFGPGTRLTVT.

J is TRBJ2-5 and V is TRBV21-1; the D segment call TRBD2 is taken from the table without a DNA check. TRBV21-1 is termed a pseudogene. This CDR3 is built from 15 residues. CDR3: CASSKVEDFQETQYF. CDR3 nucleotides: TGTGCCAGCAGCAAGGTGGAAGACTTTCAAGAGACCCAGTACTTC.

V and J are TRBV5-4 and TRBJ2-7; TRBD2 matches 10 bases. V dropped 2 bases and J dropped 2; count of bases not matched to a gene: 1. The CDR3 spans 14 residues. Germline V CDR1 and CDR2: SGHNT, YYREEE (reference sequence). CDR3 residues: CASSLAGGTYEQYF. The CDR3 DNA sequence: TGTGCCAGCAGCTTAGCGGGGGGGACCTACGAGCAGTACTTC.

The table lists this clone with a count of one. The gene calls are TRBV19 and TRBJ1-1; perhaps TRBD1 as D (6 bases). The V gene lost 10 bases and the J gene lost 1 base, with 16 bases spanning the gap. Germline V gives CDR1 LNHDA, CDR2 SQIVND (reference sequence). The CDR3 length is 14 residues. This CDR3 is CATSQGQPNTEAFF. Here the CDR3 DNA reads TGTGCCACCTCTCAGGGGCAACCGAACACTGAAGCTTTCTTT.

The chain is built from TRBV6-6 and TRBJ2-2; possible D gene TRBD1, 6 bases. The germline V and J ends were trimmed by 7 bases and 7 bases, with 19 bases remaining between them. The CDR3 sequence is 15 residues long. Germline V gene data show CDR1 as MNHNY and CDR2 as SVGAGI (reference sequence). CDR3 sequence: CASNFRGAADGELFF. CDR3 bases: TGTGCCAGCAACTTCAGGGGAGCGGCCGACGGGGAGCTGTTTTTT.

The count of this clone is one. The rearrangement uses TRBV3-1 (or the pseudogene TRBV3-2) and TRBJ1-4; no clear D gene. Per the germline V gene, CDR1 is LGHDT and CDR2 is YNNKEL (reference sequence). Trimming left V 1 base short and J 8 bases short, with 11 bases between. The length of the CDR3 is 14 residues. CDR3 DNA: TGTGCCAGCAGCCAAGGGAGAGCGGAAGAAAAACTGTTTTTT. Translation: CASSQGRAEEKLFF.

In this sample, this clone turned up a few times. The chain joins TRBV7-9 to TRBJ1-1; D remains unclear. Germline CDR1 and CDR2: SEHNR and FQNEAQ (reference sequence). This CDR3 has 12 residues. V lost 0 bases and J lost 8, with 7 bases in between. CDR3 nucleotides: TGTGCCAGCAGCTTAGCTCCCCGGGAAGCTTTCTTT. Its translation: CASSLAPREAFF. Complete variable domain (other parts from reference TRBV7-9 and TRBJ1-1): DTGVSQNPRHKITKRGQNVTFRCDPISEHNRLYWYRQTLGQGPEFLTYFQNEAQLEKSRLLSDRFSAERPKGSFSTLEIQRTEQGDSAMYLCASSLAPREAFFGQGTRLTVV.

The chain joins TRBV20-1 to TRBJ1-2; 8 nucleotides match TRBD1. CDR3 size: 11 residues. The V gene's germline CDR1 is DFQATT and CDR2 SNEGSKA (reference sequence). V lost 6 bases and J lost 14; bases outside the gene matches: 11. The CDR3 here is CSAMGQAGWTF. The CDR3 region has the DNA TGCAGTGCGATGGGACAGGCGGGGTGGACCTTC.

V gene TRBV29-1 combines with J gene TRBJ2-4; a weak D match, TRBD2 (6 bases). This CDR3 contains 11 residues. Germline values: CDR1 SQVTM, CDR2 ANQGSEA. With 3 bases removed from V and 9 bases from J, the gap between germline ends came to 9 bases. CDR3 sequence reads: CSVDGGGIQYF. DNA of the CDR3: TGCAGCGTTGATGGGGGAGGCATTCAGTACTTC.